This T cell receptor beta chain comes out of a study of shared clonotypes between healthy human individuals. Method: immunoSEQ multiplex PCR; TCRdb's copy keeps in-frame clones and lacks some. The table has 450,000 to 500,000 clones, roughly four fifths seen once. V lost 5 bases to trimming and J lost 8 bases, with 19 bases between them. In germline, CDR1 is SGHNT, CDR2 YENEEA. The CDR3 totals 15 residues. V is TRBV11-3 and J is TRBJ2-1; D remains unclear. Sequenced input: PBMCs. The TCR originated in a woman in her thirties or forties in good health. Some clones in this sample may be carry-over from other donors' samples. For the CDR3, the DNA is TGTGCCAGCAGCCCGGAGAGTAGTTCGGGCTATGAGCAGTTCTTC. It codes for CASSPESSSGYEQFF.